The rows below give T cell receptor beta chains drawn from one sample of a study of blood T cell repertoires in COVID-19. Data came from immunoSEQ multiplex PCR; TCRdb stores just in-frame clones and leaves some out. The sample comprises about 170,000 clones, about four fifths of which are singletons, and roughly 2.6% rests with the top ten. What was sequenced was peripheral blood. The source is a human donor with acute or convalescent COVID-19. The donor label of this sample is uncertain. The CDR3 runs from the conserved cysteine through the conserved F or W. Each record gives: clone size, J gene, D gene, V gene, CDR3 protein, CDR3 DNA. The D gene is left open where the match is weak. A row's size may be missing; if present it is once, few, many or a size class.

size: .; J: TRBJ1-2; D: .; V: TRBV30; CDR3: CAWDRNSQSGYTF; DNA: TGTGCCTGGGACCGGAACAGCCAAAGTGGCTACACCTTC
size: .; J: TRBJ1-1; D: TRBD1; V: TRBV25-1; CDR3: CASSQPGTGDTGAFF; DNA: TGTGCCAGCAGCCAACCGGGGACAGGGGATACGGGAGCTTTCTTT
size: once; J: TRBJ2-1; D: .; V: TRBV9; CDR3: CASSVGGDSAEQFF; DNA: TGTGCCAGCAGCGTAGGGGGGGACTCCGCCGAGCAGTTCTTC
size: .; J: TRBJ2-5; D: .; V: TRBV3-1/TRBV3-2; CDR3: CASSQEEGLRQYF; DNA: TGTGCCAGCAGCCAAGAGGAGGGCCTTCGTCAGTACTTC
size: .; J: TRBJ1-1; D: .; V: TRBV19; CDR3: CASTHMGGGTEAFF; DNA: TGTGCCAGTACCCACATGGGGGGAGGCACTGAAGCTTTCTTT
size: .; J: TRBJ1-2; D: .; V: TRBV6-5; CDR3: CASSYSGTPWDYGYTF; DNA: TGTGCCAGCAGTTACTCGGGCACCCCTTGGGACTATGGCTACACCTTC
size: .; J: TRBJ2-3; D: TRBD1; V: TRBV5-8; CDR3: CASSEWTGDTGGTQYF; DNA: TGTGCCAGCAGCGAATGGACAGGGGATACCGGAGGTACGCAGTATTTT
size: few; J: TRBJ1-2; D: .; V: TRBV6-6; CDR3: CASSGDYGYTF; DNA: TGTGCCAGCAGCGGTGACTATGGCTACACCTTC
size: .; J: TRBJ2-5; D: TRBD2; V: TRBV28; CDR3: CASWGEGLETQYF; DNA: TGTGCCAGCTGGGGGGAGGGCTTGGAGACCCAGTACTTC
size: .; J: TRBJ1-4; D: .; V: TRBV19; CDR3: CASIGGANNEKLFF; DNA: TGTGCCAGTATCGGAGGGGCGAATAATGAAAAACTGTTTTTT
size: .; J: TRBJ2-1; D: .; V: TRBV11-2; CDR3: CASSFITSSYNEQFF; DNA: TGTGCCAGCAGCTTCATTACGAGCTCCTACAATGAGCAGTTCTTC
size: .; J: TRBJ1-3; D: .; V: TRBV18; CDR3: CASSPSGKGGAGNTIYF; DNA: TGTGCCAGCTCACCCTCGGGAAAGGGCGGAGCTGGAAACACCATATATTTT
size: .; J: TRBJ2-7; D: .; V: TRBV7-2; CDR3: CASSLIVRDSYEQYF; DNA: TGTGCCAGCAGCTTAATCGTCAGGGACTCCTACGAGCAGTACTTC
size: .; J: TRBJ2-7; D: .; V: TRBV5-1; CDR3: CASSLARGSGGLGEQYF; DNA: TGCGCCAGCAGCTTGGCCCGGGGGTCAGGAGGGCTTGGGGAGCAGTACTTC
size: once; J: TRBJ2-7; D: TRBD2; V: TRBV6-5; CDR3: CASSTLAGGYEQYF; DNA: TGTGCCAGCAGTACGCTAGCGGGAGGATACGAGCAGTACTTC
size: once; J: TRBJ1-2; D: .; V: TRBV7-2; CDR3: CASSPRGGARGYTF; DNA: TGTGCCAGCAGCCCGCGGGGAGGGGCGCGCGGCTACACCTTC
size: .; J: TRBJ2-7; D: TRBD2; V: TRBV6-5; CDR3: CASGLLAGATYEQYF; DNA: TGTGCCAGCGGCCTTCTTGCGGGAGCCACCTACGAGCAGTACTTC
size: .; J: TRBJ2-6; D: TRBD1; V: TRBV18; CDR3: CASSLLKGTGTASRANVLTF; DNA: TGTGCCAGCTCACTTCTCAAAGGGACAGGGACCGCTTCGCGGGCCAACGTCCTGACTTTC
size: .; J: TRBJ2-5; D: TRBD2; V: TRBV28; CDR3: CASSRTSVETQYF; DNA: TGTGCCAGCAGTCGGACTAGCGTGGAGACCCAGTACTTC
size: .; J: TRBJ2-3; D: TRBD2; V: TRBV7-2; CDR3: CASSLVGLAGGTDTQYF; DNA: TGTGCCAGCAGCTTAGTAGGGCTAGCGGGGGGCACAGATACGCAGTATTTT
size: .; J: TRBJ1-3; D: .; V: TRBV5-1; CDR3: CASSLDTGGNTIYF; DNA: TGCGCCAGCAGCTTGGATACAGGGGGAAACACCATATATTTT
size: .; J: TRBJ1-1; D: TRBD1; V: TRBV19; CDR3: CASSMRPPTGGGTEAFF; DNA: TGTGCCAGTAGTATGCGTCCTCCGACAGGGGGCGGAACTGAAGCTTTCTTT